These 14 T cell receptor beta chains originate from one sample sequenced in a study of identical twins. TCRdb recomputed calls from the 5' RACE reads with MiXCR, one row per CDR3 protein. The data show 410,000 or so distinct CDR3 sequences, with approximately 17% seen just once and approximately 12% held by the top ten. Sample: naive T cells sorted from blood. The receptors were sampled from a man over 45 in good health.

V is TRBV2 and J is TRBJ1-5; D remains unclear. Germline CDR1 reads SNHLY; CDR2 reads FYNNEI. V was cut by 7 bases and J by 0 bases, with 13 bases left in between. This CDR3 spans 15 amino acids. The CDR3: CASMGAKYSNQPQHF. CDR3 nucleotide sequence: TGTGCCAGCATGGGAGCAAAATATAGCAATCAGCCCCAGCATTTT.

The V call is TRBV29-1, the J call TRBJ2-3, with D tentatively TRBD1 or TRBD2 (5 bases each). Germline CDR1 SQVTM, CDR2 ANQGSEA. The CDR3 spans 14 residues. With 5 bases removed from V and 4 bases from J, the gap between germline ends came to 16 bases. The CDR3 reads CSVRNPGTADTQYF. In DNA form, the CDR3 reads TGCAGCGTTCGTAACCCAGGGACGGCAGATACGCAGTATTTT.

The genes are TRBV18 and TRBJ2-1; TRBD2 might be the D (5 bases). The germline V gene has CDR1 KGHSH and CDR2 LQKENI. V was clipped by 2 bases and J by 9 bases, with 14 bases between them. There are 14 residues in the CDR3. CDR3 protein: CASSPGTGSSEQFF. The CDR3 region has the DNA TGTGCCAGCTCACCAGGCACGGGGTCCAGTGAGCAGTTCTTC.

This clonotype was recorded a few times. This may be a read error: a much more frequent sequence differs by one nucleotide. The V call is TRBV4-1, the J call TRBJ2-5; TRBD1 agrees at 9 bases. CDR3 length equals 14 residues. Germline V lookup: CDR1 MGHRA, CDR2 YSYEKL. V lost 3 bases to trimming and J lost 9 bases; unmatched junction nucleotides: 8. CDR3 protein: CASSQADRGEPQYF. The CDR3 region has the DNA TGCGCCAGCAGCCAGGCGGACAGGGGTGAGCCCCAGTACTTC.

V gene TRBV4-1 combines with J gene TRBJ1-2; a possible D gene is TRBD1 (5 bases). Trimming left V 0 bases short and J 5 bases short, with 13 bases between. CDR1 and CDR2 (germline): MGHRA, YSYEKL. This CDR3 has 15 amino acids. CDR3 sequence (DNA): TGCGCCAGCAGCCAAGAGGGACTCCCGGGTTATGGCTACACCTTC. It codes for CASSQEGLPGYGYTF.

This clonotype was observed a few times. The V gene is TRBV28, the J gene TRBJ2-3, with TRBD1 matching over 7 bases. In germline, CDR1 is MDHEN, CDR2 SYDVKM. J gave up 4 bases and V 7 bases, and 5 bases lay outside the gene matches. The length of the CDR3 is 13 residues. In nucleotides, the CDR3 is TGTGCCAGCAATAGGGGGCGGGCAGATACGCAGTATTTT. Translating gives CASNRGRADTQYF.

This clonotype was recorded a few times. The J gene is TRBJ2-5, the V gene TRBV20-1, with D unclear. CDR3 length: 12 amino acids. Trimming took off 3 bases at V and 2 bases at J, with 7 bases between the two ends. CDR1 and CDR2 from the germline V gene are DFQATT and SNEGSKA (reference sequence). The CDR3 here is CSARTIQETQYF. The CDR3 coding sequence is TGCAGTGCTAGGACAATACAAGAGACCCAGTACTTC.

This clonotype turned up a few times. V usage is TRBV30 and J usage is TRBJ2-3, with 11 bases fitting TRBD2. Germline loops: CDR1 GTSNPN, CDR2 SVGIG (reference sequence). The CDR3 runs to 15 residues. Trimming at V came to 2 bases and at J to 2 bases, leaving 3 bases not matched to a gene. The CDR3 reads CAWSPGLAATDTQYF. The CDR3, as DNA: TGTGCCTGGAGTCCGGGACTAGCGGCCACAGATACGCAGTATTTT.

In this sample, this clonotype turned up many times. The rearrangement uses TRBV3-1 and TRBJ2-1, with 12 bases aligning to TRBD2. Germline V gives CDR1 LGHDT, CDR2 YNNKEL (reference sequence). The J segment lost 1 base and the V segment lost 5 bases, leaving 3 bases of the junction unmatched. This CDR3 is 16 amino acids long. CDR3 protein: CASSYGTSGSYNEQFF. Here the CDR3 DNA reads TGTGCCAGCAGCTACGGGACTAGCGGGTCCTACAATGAGCAGTTCTTC.

In this sample, this clonotype turned up many times. The gene calls are TRBV11-2 and TRBJ2-1, with D unresolved. The CDR3 runs 14 residues. The V gene lost 6 bases and the J gene lost 3 bases, with 12 bases spanning the gap. From germline, CDR1 is SGHAT and CDR2 FQNNGV. The CDR3: CASSRMGFYNEQFF. CDR3 DNA: TGTGCCAGCAGTCGAATGGGGTTCTACAATGAGCAGTTCTTC.

With regard to this clonotype: A much bigger clone sits one base away, suggesting this may be a read error. The chain joins TRBV20-1 to TRBJ2-1; 10 bases fit TRBD2. Germline CDR1 and CDR2: DFQATT and SNEGSKA (reference sequence). This CDR3 is built from 14 residues. CDR3 loop: CSASRSGRADDQFF. The CDR3 nucleotides are TGCAGTGCTAGTAGAAGCGGGAGGGCCGATGACCAGTTCTTC.

Notes on this clonotype: At one of its ends the junction is not consistent with the germline gene, which may arise from a read error. The CDR3 nucleotides are TGTGCCAGCCGTTTTTTGGGGGGCACAGATACGCAGTATTTT. The encoded protein is CASRFLGGTDTQYF. V gene TRBV27 combines with J gene TRBJ2-3; perhaps D is TRBD1 or TRBD2 (5 bases each). Germline values: CDR1 MNHEY, CDR2 SMNVEV (reference sequence). CDR3 length equals 14 residues.

The sample holds a few counts of this clonotype. CDR3 nucleotide sequence: TGCGCCAGCAGCTTAGGTAGCGGGGGGGTCTTAGAGACCCAGTACTTC. This codes for CASSLGSGGVLETQYF. The rearrangement links TRBV5-1 to TRBJ2-5, with 11 bases lining up with TRBD2. The germline CDR1 and CDR2 sequences are SGHRS and YFSETQ. J was trimmed by 4 bases and V by 2 bases; bases with no gene match: 7. The CDR3 length is 16 residues.

The chain uses TRBV10-3 and TRBJ2-7, with TRBD2 identical over 11 bases. CDR3 length equals 15 residues. Germline trimming cut 0 bases from V and 5 bases from J; bases unmatched to any gene: 3. The germline CDR1 and CDR2 sequences are ENHRY and SYGVKD. The chain's CDR3 is CAISESTSGGDEQYF. The CDR3 DNA is TGTGCCATCAGTGAGTCAACTAGCGGGGGTGACGAGCAGTACTTC.